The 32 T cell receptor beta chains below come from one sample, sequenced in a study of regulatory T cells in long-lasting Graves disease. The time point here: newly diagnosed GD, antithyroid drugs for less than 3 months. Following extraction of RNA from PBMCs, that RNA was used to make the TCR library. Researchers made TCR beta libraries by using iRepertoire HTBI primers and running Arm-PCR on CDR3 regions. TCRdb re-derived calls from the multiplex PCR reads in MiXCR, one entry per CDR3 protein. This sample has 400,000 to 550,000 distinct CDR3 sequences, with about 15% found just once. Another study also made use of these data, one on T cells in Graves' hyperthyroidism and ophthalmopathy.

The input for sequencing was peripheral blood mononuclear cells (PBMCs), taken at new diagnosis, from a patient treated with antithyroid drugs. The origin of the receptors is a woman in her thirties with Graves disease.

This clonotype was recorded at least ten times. CDR3 sequence reads: CASTSTLNTDTQYF. As DNA, the CDR3 is TGTGCCAGCACTAGTACCCTTAACACAGATACGCAGTATTTT. This chain joins TRBV27 and TRBJ2-3, with unresolved D. CDR1 and CDR2 from the germline V gene are MNHEY and SMNVEV (reference sequence). The length of the CDR3 is 14 residues. V lost 7 bases, J lost 2 bases, and 13 bases lay in between.

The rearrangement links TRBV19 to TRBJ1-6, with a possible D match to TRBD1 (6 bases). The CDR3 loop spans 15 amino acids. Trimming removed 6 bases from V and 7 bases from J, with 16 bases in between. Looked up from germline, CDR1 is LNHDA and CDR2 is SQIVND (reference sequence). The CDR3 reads CASSPTGTKNSPLHF. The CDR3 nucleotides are TGTGCCAGTAGCCCGACCGGGACAAAGAATTCACCCCTCCACTTT.

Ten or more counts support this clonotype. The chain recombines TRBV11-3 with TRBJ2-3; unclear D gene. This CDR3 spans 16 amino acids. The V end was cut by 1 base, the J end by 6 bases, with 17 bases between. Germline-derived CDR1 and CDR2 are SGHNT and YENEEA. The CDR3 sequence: CASSLGLGPAVDTQYF. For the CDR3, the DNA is TGTGCCAGCAGCTTAGGTTTGGGCCCGGCGGTGGATACGCAGTATTTT. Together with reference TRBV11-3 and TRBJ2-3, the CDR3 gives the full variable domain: EAGVVQSPRYKIIEKKQPVAFWCNPISGHNTLYWYLQNLGQGPELLIRYENEEAVDDSQLPKDRFSAERLKGVDSTLKIQPAELGDSAVYLCASSLGLGPAVDTQYFGPGTRLTVL.

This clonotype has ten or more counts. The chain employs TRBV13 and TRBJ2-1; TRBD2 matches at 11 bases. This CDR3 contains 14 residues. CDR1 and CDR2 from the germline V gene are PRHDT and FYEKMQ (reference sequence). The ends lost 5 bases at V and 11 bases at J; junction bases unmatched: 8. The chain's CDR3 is CASSLPTSGNQQFF. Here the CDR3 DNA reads TGTGCCAGCAGCCTCCCGACTAGCGGGAATCAGCAGTTCTTC.

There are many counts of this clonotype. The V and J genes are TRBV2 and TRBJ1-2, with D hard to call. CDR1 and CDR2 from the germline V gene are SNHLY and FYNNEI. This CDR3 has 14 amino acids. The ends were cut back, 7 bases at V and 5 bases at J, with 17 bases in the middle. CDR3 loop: CASIRESGTYGYTF. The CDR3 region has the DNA TGTGCCAGCATCCGAGAGTCCGGAACTTATGGCTACACCTTC.

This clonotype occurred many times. The DNA of the CDR3 is TGTGCCAGCAGTTACGGGACAGACTTTGAAGCTTTCTTT. Its translation is CASSYGTDFEAFF. This chain connects TRBV6-2 or TRBV6-3 to TRBJ1-1; 7 bases fit TRBD1. Trimming at V came to 2 bases and at J to 7 bases, leaving 4 bases not matched to a gene. This CDR3 is built from 13 residues. In germline, CDR1 is MNHEY, CDR2 SVGEGT.

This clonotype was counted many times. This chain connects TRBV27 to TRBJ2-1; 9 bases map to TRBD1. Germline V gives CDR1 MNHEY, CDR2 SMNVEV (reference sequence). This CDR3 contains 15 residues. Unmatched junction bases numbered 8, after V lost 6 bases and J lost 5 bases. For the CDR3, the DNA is TGTGCCAGCAGCTCGGACAGGGGATTACACAATGAGCAGTTCTTC. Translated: CASSSDRGLHNEQFF.

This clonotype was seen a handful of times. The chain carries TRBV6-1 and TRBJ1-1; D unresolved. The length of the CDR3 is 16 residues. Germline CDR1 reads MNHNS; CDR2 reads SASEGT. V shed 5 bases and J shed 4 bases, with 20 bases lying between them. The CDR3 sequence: CASSLPTIALRTEAFF. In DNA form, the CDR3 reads TGTGCCAGCAGTCTCCCCACGATAGCTCTACGCACTGAAGCTTTCTTT.

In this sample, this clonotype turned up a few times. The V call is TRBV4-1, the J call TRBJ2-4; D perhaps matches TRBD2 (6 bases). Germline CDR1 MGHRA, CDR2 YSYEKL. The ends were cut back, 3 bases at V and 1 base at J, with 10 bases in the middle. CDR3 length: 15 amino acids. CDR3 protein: CASSHPGDAKNIQYF. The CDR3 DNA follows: TGCGCCAGCAGCCACCCGGGAGACGCCAAAAACATTCAGTACTTC.

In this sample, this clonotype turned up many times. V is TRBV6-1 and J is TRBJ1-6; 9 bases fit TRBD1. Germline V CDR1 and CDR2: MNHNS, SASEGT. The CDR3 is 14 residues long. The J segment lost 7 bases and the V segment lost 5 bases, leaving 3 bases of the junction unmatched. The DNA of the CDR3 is TGTGCCAGCAGTCCCACAGGGGGCAATTCACCCCTCCACTTT. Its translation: CASSPTGGNSPLHF.

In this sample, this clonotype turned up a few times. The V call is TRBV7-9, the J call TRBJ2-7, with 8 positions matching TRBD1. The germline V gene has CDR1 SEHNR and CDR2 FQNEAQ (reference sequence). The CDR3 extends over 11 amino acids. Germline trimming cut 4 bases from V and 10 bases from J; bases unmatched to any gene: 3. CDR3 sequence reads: CASSSDRGQYF. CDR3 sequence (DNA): TGTGCCAGCAGCTCCGACAGGGGTCAGTACTTC.

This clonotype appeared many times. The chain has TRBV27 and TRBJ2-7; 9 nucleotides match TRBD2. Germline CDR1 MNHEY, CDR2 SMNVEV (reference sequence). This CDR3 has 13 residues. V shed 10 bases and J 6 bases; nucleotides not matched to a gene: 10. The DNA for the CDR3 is TGTGCCATCTCCAAGACTAGCGGAACCGAGCAGTACTTC. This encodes CAISKTSGTEQYF.

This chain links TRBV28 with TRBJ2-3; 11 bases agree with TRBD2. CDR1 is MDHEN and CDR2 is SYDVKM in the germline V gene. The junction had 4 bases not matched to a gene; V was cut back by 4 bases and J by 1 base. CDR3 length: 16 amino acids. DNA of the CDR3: TGTGCCAGCAGTTCCCCGACTAGCGGGGGCACAGATACGCAGTATTTT. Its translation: CASSSPTSGGTDTQYF.

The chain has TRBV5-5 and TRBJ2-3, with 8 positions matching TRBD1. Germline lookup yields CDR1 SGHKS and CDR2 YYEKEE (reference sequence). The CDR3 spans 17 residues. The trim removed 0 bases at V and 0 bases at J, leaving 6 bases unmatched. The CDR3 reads CASSLEQDRVSTDTQYF. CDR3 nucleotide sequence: TGTGCCAGCAGCTTGGAACAGGACAGGGTTAGCACAGATACGCAGTATTTT.

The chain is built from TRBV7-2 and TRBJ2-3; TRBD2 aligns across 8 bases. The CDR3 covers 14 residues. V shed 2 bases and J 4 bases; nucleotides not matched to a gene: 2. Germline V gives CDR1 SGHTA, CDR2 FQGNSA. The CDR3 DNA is TGTGCCAGCAGCTTAATCGGGAGGGCAGATACGCAGTATTTT. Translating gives CASSLIGRADTQYF.

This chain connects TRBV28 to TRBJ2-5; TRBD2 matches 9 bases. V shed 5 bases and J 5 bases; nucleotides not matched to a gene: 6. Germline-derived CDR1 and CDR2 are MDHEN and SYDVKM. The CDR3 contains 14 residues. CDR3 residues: CASSLSGGPETQYF. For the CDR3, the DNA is TGTGCCAGCAGTCTTAGCGGGGGACCGGAGACCCAGTACTTC.

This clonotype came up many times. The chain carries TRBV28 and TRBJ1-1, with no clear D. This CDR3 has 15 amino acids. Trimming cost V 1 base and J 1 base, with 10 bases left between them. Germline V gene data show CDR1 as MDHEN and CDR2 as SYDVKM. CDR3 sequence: CASSLLKGQNTEAFF. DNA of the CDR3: TGTGCCAGCAGTTTATTAAAGGGCCAGAACACTGAAGCTTTCTTT. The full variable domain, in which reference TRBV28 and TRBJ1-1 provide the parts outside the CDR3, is DVKVTQSSRYLVKRTGEKVFLECVQDMDHENMFWYRQDPGLGLRLIYFSYDVKMKEKGDIPEGYSVSREKKERFSLILESASTNQTSMYLCASSLLKGQNTEAFFGQGTRLTVV.

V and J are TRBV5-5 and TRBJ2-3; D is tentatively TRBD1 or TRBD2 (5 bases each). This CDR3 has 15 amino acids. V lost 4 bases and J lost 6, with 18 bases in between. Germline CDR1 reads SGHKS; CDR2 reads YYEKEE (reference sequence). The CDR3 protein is CASSPWDEGEDTQYF. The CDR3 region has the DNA TGTGCCAGCAGCCCGTGGGACGAGGGAGAGGATACGCAGTATTTT.

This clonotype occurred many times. The CDR3 nucleotides read TGTGCCAGCTCACCATCTCCTCCGAGCTCTGGAAACACCATATATTTT. Encoded protein: CASSPSPPSSGNTIYF. The chain links TRBV18 to TRBJ1-3; D ambiguous. The CDR3 loop spans 16 amino acids. V shed 2 bases and J shed 0 bases, with 11 bases lying between them. The V gene's germline CDR1 is KGHSH and CDR2 LQKENI.

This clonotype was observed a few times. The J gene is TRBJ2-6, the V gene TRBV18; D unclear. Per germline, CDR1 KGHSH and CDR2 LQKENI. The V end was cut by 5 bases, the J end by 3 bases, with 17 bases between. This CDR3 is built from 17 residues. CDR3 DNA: TGTGCCAGCTCATTATCCCGAAGTGTCCTTGGGGCCAACGTCCTGACTTTC. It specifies CASSLSRSVLGANVLTF.

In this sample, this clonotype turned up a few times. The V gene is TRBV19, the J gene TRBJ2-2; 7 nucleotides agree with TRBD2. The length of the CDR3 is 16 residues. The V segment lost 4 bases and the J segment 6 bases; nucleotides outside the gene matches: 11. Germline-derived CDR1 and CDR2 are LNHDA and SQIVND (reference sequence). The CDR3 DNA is TGTGCCAGTAGTACCCCGGCGGGGGTGGCATCCGGGGAGCTGTTTTTT. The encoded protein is CASSTPAGVASGELFF.

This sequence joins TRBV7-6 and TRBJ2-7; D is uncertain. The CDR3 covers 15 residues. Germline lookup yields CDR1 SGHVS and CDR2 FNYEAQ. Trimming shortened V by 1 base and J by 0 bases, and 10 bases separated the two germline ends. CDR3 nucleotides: TGTGCCAGCAGCTTAGATGAGCTTAGCTCCTACGAGCAGTACTTC. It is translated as CASSLDELSSYEQYF.

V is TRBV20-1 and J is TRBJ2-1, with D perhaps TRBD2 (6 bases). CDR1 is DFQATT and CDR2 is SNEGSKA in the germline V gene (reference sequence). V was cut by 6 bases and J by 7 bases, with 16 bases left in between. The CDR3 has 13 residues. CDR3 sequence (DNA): TGCAGTGCCAAAGACGGGAGTCGAAATGAGCAGTTCTTC. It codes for CSAKDGSRNEQFF.

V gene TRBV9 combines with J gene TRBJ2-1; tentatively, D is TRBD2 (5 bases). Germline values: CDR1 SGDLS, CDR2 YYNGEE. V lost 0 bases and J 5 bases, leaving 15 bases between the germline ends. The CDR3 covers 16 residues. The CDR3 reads CASSVDPRPGNNEQFF. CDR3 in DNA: TGTGCCAGCAGCGTAGACCCAAGGCCGGGGAACAATGAGCAGTTCTTC. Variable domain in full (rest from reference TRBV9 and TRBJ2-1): DSGVTQTPKHLITATGQRVTLRCSPRSGDLSVYWYQQSLDQGLQFLIQYYNGEERAKGNILERFSAQQFPDLHSELNLSSLELGDSALYFCASSVDPRPGNNEQFFGPGTRLTVL.

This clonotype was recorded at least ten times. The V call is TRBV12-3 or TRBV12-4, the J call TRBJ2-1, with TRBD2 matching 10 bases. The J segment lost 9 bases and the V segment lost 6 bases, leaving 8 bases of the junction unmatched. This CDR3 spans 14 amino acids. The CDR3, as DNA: TGTGCCAGCAGACCGAGCGGGAGGGGGGCTGAGCAGTTCTTC. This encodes CASRPSGRGAEQFF.

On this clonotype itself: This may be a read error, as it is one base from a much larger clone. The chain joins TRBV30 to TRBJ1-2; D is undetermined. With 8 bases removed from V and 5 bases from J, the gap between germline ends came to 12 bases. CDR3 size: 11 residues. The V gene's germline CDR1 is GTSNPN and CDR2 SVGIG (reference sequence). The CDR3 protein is CAEREAYGYTF. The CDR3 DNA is TGTGCCGAGAGGGAAGCGTATGGCTACACCTTC.

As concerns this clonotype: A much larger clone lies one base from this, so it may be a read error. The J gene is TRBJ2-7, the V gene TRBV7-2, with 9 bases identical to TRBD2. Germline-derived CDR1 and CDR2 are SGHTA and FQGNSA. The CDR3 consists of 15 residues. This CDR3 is CASSRKAGGSYERYF. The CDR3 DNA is TGTGCCAGCAGCCGCAAAGCGGGAGGAAGCTACGAGCGGTACTTC.

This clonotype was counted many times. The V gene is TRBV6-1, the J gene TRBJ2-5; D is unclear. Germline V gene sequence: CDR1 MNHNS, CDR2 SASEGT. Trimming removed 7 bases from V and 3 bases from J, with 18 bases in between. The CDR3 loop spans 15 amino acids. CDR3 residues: CASTSLRIGKETQYF. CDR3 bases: TGTGCCAGCACCTCACTCCGTATAGGCAAAGAGACCCAGTACTTC.

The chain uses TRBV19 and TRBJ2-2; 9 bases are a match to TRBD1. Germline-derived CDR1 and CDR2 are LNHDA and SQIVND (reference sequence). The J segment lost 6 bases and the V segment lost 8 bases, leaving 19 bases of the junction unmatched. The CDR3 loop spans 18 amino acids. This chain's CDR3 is CASRGTVYRGRDAGELFF. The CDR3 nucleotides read TGTGCCAGTCGGGGGACGGTATACAGGGGGCGTGACGCCGGGGAGCTGTTTTTT.

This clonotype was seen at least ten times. CDR3 sequence: CAISGDRSGNTIYF. CDR3 nucleotides: TGTGCCATCAGTGGGGATCGCTCTGGAAACACCATATATTTT. The chain recombines TRBV10-3 with TRBJ1-3; D unclear. The CDR3 runs 14 residues. V was pared by 4 bases and J by 0 bases, with 7 bases between. The germline CDR1 and CDR2 sequences are ENHRY and SYGVKD.

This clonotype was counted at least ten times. CDR3 DNA: TGTGCCAGCAGCCGAGTCCCGGGACTGGGGTCGGATGAGCAGTTCTTC. Encoded protein: CASSRVPGLGSDEQFF. The rearrangement uses TRBV7-9 and TRBJ2-1; the D gene is possibly TRBD2 (6 bases). The CDR3 consists of 16 residues. CDR1 SEHNR and CDR2 FQNEAQ come from the germline V gene (reference sequence). V was shortened by 5 bases and J by 8 bases, with 22 bases between the two germline ends.

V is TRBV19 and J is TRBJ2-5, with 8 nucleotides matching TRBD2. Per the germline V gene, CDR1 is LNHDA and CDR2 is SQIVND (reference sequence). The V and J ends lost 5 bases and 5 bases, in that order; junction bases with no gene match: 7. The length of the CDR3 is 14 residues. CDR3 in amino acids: CASSPAGGAETQYF. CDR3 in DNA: TGTGCCAGTAGTCCCGCGGGGGGCGCGGAGACCCAGTACTTC.